These T cell receptor beta chains were read from a single sample in a study of shared clonotypes between healthy human individuals. This table comes from immunoSEQ multiplex PCR, and its TCRdb copy is limited to in-frame clones, with some not included. Among millions of clones listed, approximately 94% were seen once. Sequenced: naive CD4+ T cells sorted from blood. Receptors originate from a man aged 18 to 29 in good health. CDR3s include the opening cysteine and the closing phenylalanine or tryptophan. D genes are given only for firm matches. Clone size, where shown, is once, few, many, or a class for clones that have expanded.

v_call: TRBV30
d_call: .
j_call: TRBJ2-7
clone_size: .
cdr3_aa: CAWSTASYEQYF
cdr3_nt: TGTGCCTGGAGTACGGCCTCCTACGAGCAGTACTTC

v_call: TRBV19
d_call: TRBD2
j_call: TRBJ2-2
clone_size: .
cdr3_aa: CASSRGGLNTGELFF
cdr3_nt: TGTGCCAGTAGTCGGGGGGGTCTGAACACCGGGGAGCTGTTTTTT

v_call: TRBV6-5
d_call: TRBD2
j_call: TRBJ2-7
clone_size: .
cdr3_aa: CASAASGSAYEQYF
cdr3_nt: TGTGCCAGCGCCGCTAGCGGGAGTGCCTACGAGCAGTACTTC

v_call: TRBV18
d_call: .
j_call: TRBJ2-7
clone_size: .
cdr3_aa: CASSPPRHSYEQYF
cdr3_nt: TGTGCCAGCTCACCACCGCGACACTCCTACGAGCAGTACTTC

v_call: TRBV5-1
d_call: TRBD1
j_call: TRBJ2-5
clone_size: .
cdr3_aa: CASSSGQGAEEQYF
cdr3_nt: TGCGCCAGCAGCTCGGGACAGGGGGCGGAGGAGCAGTACTTC

v_call: TRBV6-5
d_call: TRBD2
j_call: TRBJ2-7
clone_size: .
cdr3_aa: CASRPGLAGLYEQYF
cdr3_nt: TGTGCCAGCAGGCCGGGACTAGCGGGTCTCTACGAGCAGTACTTC

v_call: TRBV5-6
d_call: .
j_call: TRBJ2-5
clone_size: .
cdr3_aa: CASSRRGFEETQYF
cdr3_nt: TGTGCCAGCTCGAGAAGGGGTTTCGAGGAGACCCAGTACTTC

v_call: TRBV7-9
d_call: .
j_call: TRBJ1-4
clone_size: .
cdr3_aa: CASSLVNEKLFF
cdr3_nt: TGTGCCAGCAGCTTAGTGAATGAAAAACTGTTTTTT

v_call: TRBV7-5
d_call: .
j_call: TRBJ1-3
clone_size: once
cdr3_aa: CARSLGRGGNTIYF
cdr3_nt: TGTGCCAGAAGCTTAGGCAGGGGTGGAAACACCATATATTTT

v_call: TRBV19
d_call: .
j_call: TRBJ2-7
clone_size: .
cdr3_aa: CASSIRGGGTGSSYEQYF
cdr3_nt: TGTGCCAGTAGTATAAGGGGAGGAGGTACCGGGAGCTCCTACGAGCAGTACTTC

v_call: TRBV10-3
d_call: .
j_call: TRBJ2-7
clone_size: .
cdr3_aa: CAISEQGPAGEQYF
cdr3_nt: TGTGCCATCAGTGAGCAGGGCCCGGCTGGCGAGCAGTACTTC

v_call: TRBV9
d_call: TRBD2
j_call: TRBJ2-1
clone_size: .
cdr3_aa: CASSSGLARPDGPYNEQFF
cdr3_nt: TGTGCCAGCAGCTCGGGACTAGCCCGTCCTGATGGACCCTACAATGAGCAGTTCTTC

v_call: TRBV7-9
d_call: TRBD2
j_call: TRBJ2-7
clone_size: .
cdr3_aa: CASSSGTSRDSYEQYF
cdr3_nt: TGTGCCAGCAGCTCCGGGACTAGCCGGGACTCCTACGAGCAGTACTTC

v_call: TRBV2
d_call: .
j_call: TRBJ2-5
clone_size: .
cdr3_aa: CASSGQVVSETQYF
cdr3_nt: TGTGCCAGCAGTGGACAGGTTGTTTCAGAGACCCAGTACTTC

v_call: TRBV2
d_call: TRBD1
j_call: TRBJ1-4
clone_size: .
cdr3_aa: CASSEGTGGEKLFF
cdr3_nt: TGTGCCAGCAGTGAAGGGACAGGGGGGGAAAAACTGTTTTTT

v_call: TRBV5-1
d_call: TRBD1
j_call: TRBJ1-2
clone_size: once
cdr3_aa: CASSSDGQGAGYTF
cdr3_nt: TGCGCCAGCAGCTCTGACGGACAGGGTGCGGGCTACACCTTC

v_call: TRBV29-1
d_call: .
j_call: TRBJ2-3
clone_size: .
cdr3_aa: CSVTDGTDTQYF
cdr3_nt: TGCAGCGTTACGGATGGCACAGATACGCAGTATTTT

v_call: TRBV6-1
d_call: .
j_call: TRBJ2-5
clone_size: .
cdr3_aa: CASSEAWLQETQYF
cdr3_nt: TGTGCCAGCAGTGAAGCGTGGTTACAAGAGACCCAGTACTTC

v_call: TRBV20-1
d_call: .
j_call: TRBJ2-5
clone_size: .
cdr3_aa: CSARPRETQYF
cdr3_nt: TGCAGTGCTAGGCCCAGAGAGACCCAGTACTTC

v_call: TRBV7-2
d_call: .
j_call: TRBJ1-5
clone_size: once
cdr3_aa: CASSLAAGQPQHF
cdr3_nt: TGTGCCAGCAGCTTAGCGGCGGGCCAGCCCCAGCATTTT

v_call: TRBV7-2
d_call: .
j_call: TRBJ2-6
clone_size: .
cdr3_aa: CAGGTGPIRGANVLTF
cdr3_nt: TGTGCCGGAGGGACCGGCCCTATAAGAGGGGCCAACGTCCTGACTTTC

v_call: TRBV5-8
d_call: .
j_call: TRBJ1-4
clone_size: .
cdr3_aa: CASSFGATNEKLFF
cdr3_nt: TGTGCCAGCAGCTTCGGTGCAACTAATGAAAAACTGTTTTTT

v_call: TRBV11-2
d_call: .
j_call: TRBJ1-2
clone_size: .
cdr3_aa: CASSLTGDIGYTF
cdr3_nt: TGTGCCAGCAGCCTAACAGGTGATATTGGCTACACCTTC

v_call: TRBV27
d_call: .
j_call: TRBJ1-2
clone_size: .
cdr3_aa: CASSQAGGQKFYGYTF
cdr3_nt: TGTGCCAGCAGCCAAGCCGGAGGACAAAAATTCTATGGCTACACCTTC

v_call: TRBV10-1
d_call: .
j_call: TRBJ2-5
clone_size: .
cdr3_aa: CASSPGLQETQYF
cdr3_nt: TGCGCCAGCAGTCCCGGGTTGCAAGAGACCCAGTACTTC